This T cell receptor beta chain is from a study of shared T cell receptors in the human thymus. The method was immunoSEQ multiplex PCR; TCRdb's version includes in-frame clones alone and lacks a portion of them. The sample has hundreds of thousands of clones, around 78% seen once. These sequences were also reported in another study, on human thymus T cells.

The TCR sequence derives from a boy under two years old with a congenital heart defect. The sample was thymocytes.

For the CDR3, the DNA is TGTGCCAGCAGCCGACGAAGCGGGTACGAGCAGTACTTC. Translation gives CASSRRSGYEQYF. The chain recombines TRBV7-9 with TRBJ2-7; D may be TRBD2 (6 bases). CDR3 length: 13 residues. Germline loops: CDR1 SEHNR, CDR2 FQNEAQ (reference sequence). V shed 5 bases and J shed 4 bases, with 12 bases lying between them.